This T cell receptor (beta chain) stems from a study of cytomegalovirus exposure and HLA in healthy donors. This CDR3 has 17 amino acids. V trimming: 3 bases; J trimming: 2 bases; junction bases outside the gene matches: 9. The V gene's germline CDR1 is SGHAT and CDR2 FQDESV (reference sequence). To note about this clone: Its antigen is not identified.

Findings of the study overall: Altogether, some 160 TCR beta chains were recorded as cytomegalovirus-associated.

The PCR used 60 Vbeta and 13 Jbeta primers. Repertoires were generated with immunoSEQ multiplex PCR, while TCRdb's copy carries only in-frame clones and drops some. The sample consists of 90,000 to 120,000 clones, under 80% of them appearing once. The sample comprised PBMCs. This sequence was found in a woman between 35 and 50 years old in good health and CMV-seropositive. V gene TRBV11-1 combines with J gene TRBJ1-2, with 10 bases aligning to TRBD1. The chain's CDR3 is CASSFDGTGVINYGYTF. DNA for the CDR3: TGTGCCAGCAGCTTCGATGGGACAGGGGTGATCAACTATGGCTACACCTTC.